This entry features one T cell receptor (beta chain) sequence. Antigen unknown. The entry originates in a study of neoadjuvant anti-PD-1 for oral cavity cancer. The assay was immunoSEQ multiplex PCR, and TCRdb's table has in-frame clones only and misses some. The repertoire includes roughly 7,800 clones, 62% of them detected once, and roughly 3.2% sits in the top ten. The CDR3 spans 12 residues. Germline values: CDR1 SGHRS, CDR2 YFSETQ. The V end lost 2 bases, the J end lost 5 bases, and 5 bases lay between the germline ends. Study-wide results and caveats: Pretreatment Treg/Th17 ratio correlated inversely with post-treatment tumor clonality.

Time point of the sample: after neoadjuvant nivolumab, at surgical resection. This sample comprised PBMCs, obtained after nivolumab (anti-PD-1) treatment. The chain uses TRBV5-1 and TRBJ2-1, with unresolved D. This TCR derives from a person aged 35 to 85 with oral cavity squamous cell carcinoma. DNA of the CDR3: TGCGCCAGCAGCTTACCCAACAATGAGCAGTTCTTC. Its translation: CASSLPNNEQFF.